Sequencing of this T cell receptor beta chain was carried out in a study of technical replicates of blood from a few donors (dated by TCRdb to 2017 to 2019). CDR1 and CDR2 (MNHNY, SVGAGI) derive from the germline V gene (reference sequence). V is pruned by 5 bases and J by 5 bases, leaving 3 bases of the junction without a gene match. The CDR3 contains 14 residues, cysteine and phenylalanine counted. Kept here is only the CDR3 DNA, which spans 42 bases and is read in frame from base 1. Libraries came from the immunoSEQ multiplex PCR assay. TCRdb provides this immuneACCESS table in a form limited to in-frame rearrangements. Some clones are lacking; in checked studies, under half of them reflect an unresolved V gene, and why the rest are absent is not known. The sample table holds tens of thousands of clones, of which 95% to 98% were seen once. 0.25% to 0.35% of the sample lies in the top ten. For this clone: Its target antigen remains unknown. Base-call qualities are not available, and no considerably larger clone is one nucleotide away.

The chain links TRBV6-6 with TRBJ2-3; 11 bases in between match TRBD2. The origin of this receptor is a human donor in good health. Sequencing used T cells isolated from PBMCs. CDR3 reads: CASSLAGGVDTQYF. At the DNA level, the sequence is TGTGCCAGCAGTCTAGCGGGAGGAGTAGATACGCAGTATTTT.